The T cell receptor (beta chain) described here comes from a study of shared clonotypes between healthy human individuals. Study context: Each donor's CD8 memory used one plate, CD8 naive two, each CD4 subset three.

Trimming removed 7 bases from V and 0 bases from J; junction bases left unmatched: 3. The CDR3 has 13 residues. Looked up from germline, CDR1 is SNHLY and CDR2 is FYNNEI. Data came from immunoSEQ multiplex PCR; TCRdb stores just in-frame clones and leaves some out. This sample yields about 2 million clones, of which 85% to 95% are seen a single time; 0.13% belongs to the top ten. The study's findings and limits: Clonotype sharing among donors was thought likely to change with sequencing depth.

The table lists this clone with a few counts. Its antigen remains unidentified. Participating donors were healthy, HIV-negative adults free of recent acute infections or vaccinations. Investigators divided CD4+ cells into CD45RA+ naive and CD45RA-negative memory subsets. V usage is TRBV2 and J usage is TRBJ2-7; 7 nucleotides match TRBD1. The clonotype originates from a young man in good health. The specimen sequenced was naive CD4+ T cells sorted from blood. Indicated subset: CD45RA+ positively selected. In DNA, the CDR3 is TGTGCCAGCATGAGGGACAGCTCCTACGAGCAGTACTTC. This encodes CASMRDSSYEQYF.